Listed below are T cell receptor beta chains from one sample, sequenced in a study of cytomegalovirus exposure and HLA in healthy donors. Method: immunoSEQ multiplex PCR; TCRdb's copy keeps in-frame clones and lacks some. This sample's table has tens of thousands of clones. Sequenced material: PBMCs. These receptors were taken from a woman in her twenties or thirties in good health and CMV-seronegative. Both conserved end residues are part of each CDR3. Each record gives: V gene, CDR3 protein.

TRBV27	CASTYRPAATEQYF
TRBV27	CASRPGTMLYEQYF
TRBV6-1	CASSVSQLSAYEQYF
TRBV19	CASSPMGSTNEKLFF
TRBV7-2	CASSQSSGAGYEQYF
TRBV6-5	CASSLDRVYGYTF
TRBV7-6	CASSTGRAETQYF
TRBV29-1	CSVDGQGADETQYF
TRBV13	CASSLGRDQYF
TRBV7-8	CASTENPSVSSYNSPLHF
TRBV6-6	CARKRGGDGLQETQYF
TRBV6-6	CASSDGQGAHQPQHF
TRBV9	CASSERSGGPGTGELFF
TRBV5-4	CASSSELNTEAFF
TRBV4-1	CASSQVGVPSYEQYF
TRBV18	CASSPSNYGYTF
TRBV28	CASITRGNSPLHF
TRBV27	CASSSGTPANEQFF
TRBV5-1	CASSRPDTAYGYTF
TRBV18	CASSMAGGLYEQYF
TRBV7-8	CASSSGLHQETQYF
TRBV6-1	CASSEAPPASGSHYEQYF
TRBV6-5	CASALWAGRNQPQHF
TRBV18	CASSRAPPKGRNTEAFF
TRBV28	CASSLGQAHTEAFF
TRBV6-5	CASSYSGNNSPLHF
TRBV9	CASSVSSEQFF
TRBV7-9	CASSLGDLGTRETQYF
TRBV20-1	CRGEGGGEQFF
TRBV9	CASSPGESPYSNQPQHF
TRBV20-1	CSARQAPEQYF
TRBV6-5	CASSYSIPSGANEQFF